This T cell receptor beta chain was captured in a study of blood T cell repertoires in COVID-19. In germline, CDR1 is LGHDT, CDR2 YNNKEL (reference sequence). The length of the CDR3 is 15 residues. V lost 1 base to trimming and J lost 3 bases; unmatched junction nucleotides: 1. Assay: immunoSEQ multiplex PCR; the TCRdb copy retains only in-frame clones and omits some. Here the sample spans under 100,000 clones, over 80% being singletons. The TCR originated in a man aged 50 to 59 with acute or convalescent COVID-19. This chain connects TRBV3-1 (or the pseudogene TRBV3-2) to TRBJ1-5; TRBD1 aligns across 9 bases. The source material was peripheral blood. DNA of the CDR3: TGTGCCAGCAGCCAAGGGACAGGGGACAATCAGCCCCAGCATTTT. This gives the protein CASSQGTGDNQPQHF.